This record looks at one TCR beta chain sequence and its context. What it binds is not known. The sample belongs to a study of cytomegalovirus exposure and HLA in healthy donors. In germline, CDR1 is SGHKS, CDR2 YYEKEE (reference sequence). The CDR3 contains 14 residues. J gave up 0 bases and V 4 bases, and 3 bases lay outside the gene matches. General study findings and limits: A later analysis linked a missense variant in DCLRE1C to the trimming of TCR beta V and J genes. Most TCR sequences showed up rarely, but some public TCRs showed up in many donors.

PCR used 60 Vbeta primers and 13 Jbeta primers. Produced via immunoSEQ multiplex PCR; TCRdb's table is partial and in-frame only. Among 35,000 to 45,000 clones listed, roughly 47% were seen once. The sequence derives from a human donor in good health. The rearrangement links TRBV5-5 to TRBJ2-5; 7 nucleotides align to TRBD2. The specimen was PBMCs. CDR3 DNA: TGTGCCAGCAGCCCGCTAGCGGACCAAGAGACCCAGTACTTC. This encodes CASSPLADQETQYF.